This TCR beta chain was obtained from a study of cytomegalovirus exposure and HLA in healthy donors. Germline values: CDR1 SGHNT, CDR2 YYREEE (reference sequence). This CDR3 is 15 amino acids long. V shed 0 bases and J shed 3 bases, with 12 bases lying between them. Primers for the PCR totalled 60 Vbeta and 13 Jbeta. Libraries were prepared by immunoSEQ multiplex PCR; TCRdb keeps only in-frame clonotypes and omits some of them. This repertoire includes around 70,000 clones. The source is a woman between 35 and 50 years old in good health and CMV-seropositive. The rearrangement uses TRBV5-4 and TRBJ2-5; tentative D call: TRBD2 (6 bases). Source material: PBMCs. The CDR3 bases are TGTGCCAGCAGCTTGGTTGCTAGCGCTGAAGAGACCCAGTACTTC. Its protein is CASSLVASAEETQYF.